Below are 6 T cell receptor beta chains sequenced from a single sample in a study of a mutant IDH1 vaccine in newly diagnosed glioma. These TCRs are of unknown antigen specificity. Data came from immunoSEQ multiplex PCR; TCRdb stores just in-frame clones and leaves some out. In the table there are tens of thousands of clones, less than 75% of which are singletons. Time point defined: week 47, end of study. Each dose delivered 300 ug of mutant IDH1 20-mer peptide subcutaneously with imiquimod. Specimen: peripheral blood mononuclear cells (PBMCs), collected from a glioma patient whose treatment included an IDH1 peptide vaccine. Receptors were obtained from a man aged 40-50 years with glioma. Some clones in this sample may be carry-over from other donors' samples.

The chain joins TRBV11-2 to TRBJ2-7, with TRBD2 matching over 9 bases. There are 16 residues in the CDR3. Germline V gives CDR1 SGHAT, CDR2 FQNNGV. Trimming took 1 base from V and 2 from J; bases not matched to a gene: 6. The CDR3 spells CASSLGQGGGAYEQYF. Written as DNA, the CDR3 is TGTGCCAGCAGCTTAGGTCAGGGCGGGGGGGCCTACGAGCAGTACTTC.

In its sample, this clone was seen once. This specimen includes other DNA sequences encoding the same CDR3. The gene calls are TRBV2 and TRBJ1-2; weak D call: TRBD1 (6 bases). The V gene lost 5 bases and the J gene lost 3 bases, with 10 bases spanning the gap. Germline values: CDR1 SNHLY, CDR2 FYNNEI. There are 13 residues in the CDR3. CDR3 DNA sequence: TGTGCCAGCAGTCAACAGGGTGACTATGGCTACACCTTC. This encodes CASSQQGDYGYTF.

The rearrangement uses TRBV5-1 and TRBJ2-7; 8 bases are shared with TRBD1. Looked up from germline, CDR1 is SGHRS and CDR2 is YFSETQ. The CDR3 runs to 17 residues. Trimming took 1 base from V and 1 from J; bases not matched to a gene: 10. The CDR3 spells CASSLIAGGSLSYEQYF. CDR3 DNA sequence: TGCGCCAGCAGCTTGATTGCAGGGGGCTCTCTTTCCTACGAGCAGTACTTC.

The rearrangement uses TRBV7-8 and TRBJ1-2; weak D call: TRBD1 (6 bases). CDR1 and CDR2 (germline): SGHVS, FQNEAQ. CDR3 length: 17 amino acids. Between the trimmed V and J ends, which lost 5 bases and 1 base, there was a span of 20 bases. The CDR3 DNA follows: TGTGCCAGCAGCCCCGGCCGGCAGGGGCTAATTAACTATGGCTACACCTTC. Translated: CASSPGRQGLINYGYTF.

V gene TRBV12-5 combines with J gene TRBJ2-7; maybe TRBD2 (6 bases). V was clipped by 4 bases and J by 4 bases, with 11 bases between them. Germline V gene sequence: CDR1 LGHNT, CDR2 FRNRAP. The CDR3 totals 13 residues. The CDR3 sequence is CASGSGTSYEQYF. DNA for the CDR3: TGTGCTAGTGGTTCCGGGACTTCATACGAGCAGTACTTC. The whole variable domain, remainder taken from reference TRBV12-5 and TRBJ2-7, is DARVTQTPRHKVTEMGQEVTMRCQPILGHNTVFWYRQTMMQGLELLAYFRNRAPLDDSGMPKDRFSAEMPDATLATLKIQPSEPRDSAVYFCASGSGTSYEQYFGPGTRLTVT.

The chain couples TRBV11-3 to TRBJ2-2; TRBD1 might be the D (5 bases). This CDR3 comprises 13 residues. CDR1 SGHNT and CDR2 YENEEA come from the germline V gene. V gave up 5 bases and J gave up 5 bases, with 9 bases separating them. The CDR3 DNA sequence: TGTGCCAGCAGCCGACAGTCTACCGGGGAGCTGTTTTTT. Translated, it gives CASSRQSTGELFF.